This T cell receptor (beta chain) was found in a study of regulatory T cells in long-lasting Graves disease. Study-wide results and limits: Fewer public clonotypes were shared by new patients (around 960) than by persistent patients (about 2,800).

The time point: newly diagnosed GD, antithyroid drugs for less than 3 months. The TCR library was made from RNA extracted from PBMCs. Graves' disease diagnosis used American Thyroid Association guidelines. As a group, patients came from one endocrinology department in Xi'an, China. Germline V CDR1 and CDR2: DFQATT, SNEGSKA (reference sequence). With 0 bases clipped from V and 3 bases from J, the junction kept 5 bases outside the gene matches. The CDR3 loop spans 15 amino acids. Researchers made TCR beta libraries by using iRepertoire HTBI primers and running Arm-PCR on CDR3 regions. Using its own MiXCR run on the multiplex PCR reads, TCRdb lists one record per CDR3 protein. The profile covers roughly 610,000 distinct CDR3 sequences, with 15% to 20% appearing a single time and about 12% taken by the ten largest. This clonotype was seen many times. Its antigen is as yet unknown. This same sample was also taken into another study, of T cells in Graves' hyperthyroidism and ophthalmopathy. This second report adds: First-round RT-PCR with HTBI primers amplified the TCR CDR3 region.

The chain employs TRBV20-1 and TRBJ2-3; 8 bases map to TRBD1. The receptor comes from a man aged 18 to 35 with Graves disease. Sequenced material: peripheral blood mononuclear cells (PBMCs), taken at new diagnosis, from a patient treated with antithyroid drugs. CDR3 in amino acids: CSARDRQGATDTQYF. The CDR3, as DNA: TGCAGTGCTAGAGATCGGCAGGGGGCAACAGATACGCAGTATTTT.